The next 26 T cell receptor beta chains were all read from a single sample in a study of CD8 T cells in Susac syndrome. Reverse transcription of about 0.5 to 1 ug RNA was performed with random hexamers. TCRdb re-analysed the immunoSEQ multiplex PCR reads in MiXCR, keeping a single row per CDR3 protein. The profile shows just over 300,000 distinct CDR3 sequences, 92% of them singletons. Material: CD4+ T cells from PBMCs. The receptor set was obtained from a human donor with multiple sclerosis.

CDR3 loop: CASSPMSTDSYEQYF. The CDR3 nucleotides read TGTGCCAGCTCACCGATGTCGACGGACTCGTACGAGCAGTACTTC. The V and J genes are TRBV18 and TRBJ2-7, with D maybe TRBD2 (5 bases). The CDR3 runs to 15 residues. V gave up 3 bases and J gave up 4 bases, with 16 bases separating them. Germline CDR1 reads KGHSH; CDR2 reads LQKENI.

J is TRBJ2-7 and V is TRBV5-1, with D possibly being TRBD1 or TRBD2 (5 bases each). Germline V CDR1 and CDR2: SGHRS, YFSETQ. Trimming took off 4 bases at V and 0 bases at J, with 14 bases between the two ends. This CDR3 contains 15 residues. CDR3 DNA: TGCGCCAGCAGCCCGAGTTGGGGGAGCTCCTACGAGCAGTACTTC. It yields the protein CASSPSWGSSYEQYF. Combining the CDR3 with reference TRBV5-1 and TRBJ2-7 gives the whole variable domain KAGVTQTPRYLIKTRGQQVTLSCSPISGHRSVSWYQQTPGQGLQFLFEYFSETQRNKGNFPGRFSGRQFSNSRSEMNVSTLELGDSALYLCASSPSWGSSYEQYFGPGTRLTVT.

The rearrangement joins TRBV30 to TRBJ1-2, with D perhaps matching TRBD1 (6 bases). Deletions cut 0 bases from V and 6 bases from J, with 14 bases between. The germline CDR1 and CDR2 sequences are GTSNPN and SVGIG (reference sequence). The CDR3 has 14 residues. The CDR3 protein is CAWSVRGAFDGYTF. The DNA of the CDR3 is TGTGCCTGGAGTGTACGGGGGGCCTTTGATGGCTACACCTTC.

A single count supports this clonotype. This chain links TRBV20-1 with TRBJ1-6; TRBD1 matches at 9 bases. With V trimmed by 1 base and J by 4 bases, 5 bases remained unmatched. The germline V gene encodes CDR1 DFQATT and CDR2 SNEGSKA (reference sequence). This CDR3 contains 16 residues. The DNA for the CDR3 is TGCAGTGCTAGAGCCGACGGGACAGGGTATAATTCACCCCTCCACTTT. Its translation: CSARADGTGYNSPLHF.

This rearrangement joins TRBV19 to TRBJ1-5, with TRBD1 as a possible D gene (5 bases). The germline CDR1 and CDR2 sequences are LNHDA and SQIVND (reference sequence). The CDR3 loop spans 13 amino acids. V was clipped by 9 bases and J by 4 bases, with 13 bases between them. The CDR3 is CASRGQGNQPQHF. CDR3 in DNA: TGTGCCAGCCGTGGGCAGGGAAATCAGCCCCAGCATTTT.

This CDR3 is CASRYYNTGELFF. CDR3 DNA sequence: TGTGCCAGCCGCTACTACAACACCGGGGAGCTGTTTTTT. The chain links TRBV25-1 to TRBJ2-2; no reliable D call. Trimming took 8 bases from V and 2 from J, leaving 9 bases between them. Germline V lookup: CDR1 MGHDK, CDR2 SYGVNS. CDR3 length: 13 amino acids.

This clonotype came up a few times. This chain joins TRBV5-1 and TRBJ2-7, with D perhaps matching TRBD2 (6 bases). The V gene lost 6 bases and the J gene lost 6 bases, with 16 bases spanning the gap. The germline gives CDR1 SGHRS, CDR2 YFSETQ. This CDR3 is built from 13 residues. Written as DNA, the CDR3 is TGCGCCAGCAAGAAGGGGCAGGGAGGCGAGCAGTACTTC. This codes for CASKKGQGGEQYF.

This clonotype was seen only once. The chain has TRBV19 and TRBJ2-4; tentatively, D is TRBD1 or TRBD2 (5 bases each). The CDR3 runs to 17 residues. The germline V gene encodes CDR1 LNHDA and CDR2 SQIVND (reference sequence). Deletions cut 6 bases from V and 0 bases from J, with 18 bases between. The CDR3 DNA reads TGTGCCAGTAGGACATCCGCTTGGGGGTCAGCCAAAAACATTCAGTACTTC. This translates into CASRTSAWGSAKNIQYF.

This clonotype showed up just once. CDR3 in amino acids: CASSQSRGPAYEQYF. The CDR3 bases are TGCGCCAGCAGCCAATCGCGGGGGCCCGCCTACGAGCAGTACTTC. The chain is built from TRBV4-1 and TRBJ2-7; a possible D gene is TRBD2 (7 bases). Germline values: CDR1 MGHRA, CDR2 YSYEKL. Between the trimmed V and J ends, which lost 2 bases and 2 bases, there was a span of 13 bases. The CDR3 loop spans 15 amino acids.

The J gene is TRBJ1-3, the V gene TRBV15, with D possibly TRBD1 on 5 matching bases. Between the trimmed V and J ends, which lost 8 bases and 0 bases, there was a span of 11 bases. The CDR3 consists of 14 residues. CDR1 and CDR2 from the germline V gene are LNHNV and YYDKDF (reference sequence). CDR3 sequence reads: CATGSRVSGNTIYF. As DNA, the CDR3 is TGTGCCACCGGGAGCAGGGTCTCTGGAAACACCATATATTTT.

V is TRBV12-3 or TRBV12-4 and J is TRBJ2-7; D could derive from TRBD1 or TRBD2 (5 bases each). The V end was cut by 5 bases, the J end by 3 bases, with 11 bases between. CDR3 length: 13 residues. CDR3 nucleotide sequence: TGTGCCAGCAGTAGCGGACATATCTACGAGCAGTACTTC. This encodes CASSSGHIYEQYF.

V usage is TRBV6-2 or TRBV6-3 and J usage is TRBJ2-7; a possible D gene is TRBD2 (5 bases). Germline CDR1 is MNHEY and CDR2 is SVGEGT. Trimming pared 5 bases from V and 3 bases from J, leaving 8 bases between. This CDR3 is built from 12 residues. The CDR3 DNA follows: TGTGCCAGCAGTCTCCGGGACTACGAGCAGTACTTC. Translation gives CASSLRDYEQYF.

This sequence joins TRBV5-1 and TRBJ1-1; no clear D. This CDR3 comprises 12 residues. CDR1 and CDR2 from the germline V gene are SGHRS and YFSETQ. The germline V and J ends were trimmed by 9 bases and 4 bases, with 13 bases remaining between them. CDR3 loop: CATSYEGTEAFF. CDR3 in DNA: TGCGCCACCTCCTATGAGGGCACTGAAGCTTTCTTT.

This chain joins TRBV5-1 and TRBJ1-2; D might be TRBD1 (5 bases). The CDR3 contains 14 residues. Deletions cut 5 bases from V and 6 bases from J, with 17 bases between. From germline, CDR1 is SGHRS and CDR2 YFSETQ. CDR3 bases: TGCGCCAGCAGGTTTCAGGGTACGAGGGATGGCTACACCTTC. It encodes CASRFQGTRDGYTF.

This chain connects TRBV6-5 to TRBJ2-5, with 15 bases lining up with TRBD2. The germline gives CDR1 MNHEY, CDR2 SVGAGI. The CDR3 totals 15 residues. After removal of 6 bases from V and 9 bases from J, the junction contained 8 bases not matched to a gene. The CDR3 reads CASRPAGLAGGSQYF. CDR3 coding DNA: TGTGCCAGCAGGCCTGCGGGACTAGCGGGAGGTTCCCAGTACTTC.

This clonotype occurred once. The chain carries TRBV7-8 and TRBJ1-1; D ambiguous. The CDR3 covers 13 residues. Trimming left V 5 bases short and J 6 bases short, with 13 bases between. The germline V gene has CDR1 SGHVS and CDR2 FQNEAQ. CDR3 residues: CASSLGLVAEAFF. CDR3 DNA sequence: TGTGCCAGCAGCCTCGGTCTTGTGGCTGAAGCTTTCTTT. The whole variable domain, remainder taken from reference TRBV7-8 and TRBJ1-1, is GAGVSQSPRYKVAKRGQDVALRCDPISGHVSLFWYQQALGQGPEFLTYFQNEAQLDKSGLPSDRFFAERPEGSVSTLKIQRTQQEDSAVYLCASSLGLVAEAFFGQGTRLTVV.

This clonotype was observed once. This chain connects TRBV5-8 to TRBJ1-4; D is perhaps TRBD1 (6 bases). Trimming shortened V by 6 bases and J by 0 bases, and 21 bases separated the two germline ends. CDR1 and CDR2 from the germline V gene are SGHTS and YDEGEE. This CDR3 comprises 18 residues. CDR3 protein: CASTPLRTALATNEKLFF. The DNA for the CDR3 is TGTGCCAGCACTCCTCTCCGGACAGCTCTCGCAACTAATGAAAAACTGTTTTTT.

The chain recombines TRBV7-8 with TRBJ2-3; 7 bases map to TRBD2. In germline, CDR1 is SGHVS, CDR2 FQNEAQ. The CDR3 spans 15 residues. Trimming cost V 8 bases and J 3 bases; bases outside gene matches: 11. The CDR3 here is CASRRESSGTDTQYF. CDR3 nucleotides: TGTGCCAGCCGTCGGGAGTCTAGCGGAACAGATACGCAGTATTTT.

V is TRBV18 and J is TRBJ2-4; 8 bases fit TRBD1. Germline loops: CDR1 KGHSH, CDR2 LQKENI. V trimming: 5 bases; J trimming: 5 bases; junction bases outside the gene matches: 5. The length of the CDR3 is 14 residues. In DNA, the CDR3 is TGTGCCAGCTCATCGGACAGGGTGGAAAACATTCAGTACTTC. This codes for CASSSDRVENIQYF.

The rearrangement uses TRBV9 and TRBJ1-1; the match to TRBD1 covers 10 bases. The CDR3 extends over 17 amino acids. Per germline, CDR1 SGDLS and CDR2 YYNGEE. Trimming removed 3 bases from V and 5 bases from J; junction bases left unmatched: 13. The DNA of the CDR3 is TGTGCCAGCAGCGGATACGCCACCGGGACAGGGGCGACTGAAGCTTTCTTT. It yields the protein CASSGYATGTGATEAFF. Variable domain in full (rest from reference TRBV9 and TRBJ1-1): DSGVTQTPKHLITATGQRVTLRCSPRSGDLSVYWYQQSLDQGLQFLIQYYNGEERAKGNILERFSAQQFPDLHSELNLSSLELGDSALYFCASSGYATGTGATEAFFGQGTRLTVV.

This chain connects TRBV20-1 to TRBJ1-2, with D perhaps matching TRBD1 (5 bases). CDR1 is DFQATT, CDR2 SNEGSKA, per germline (reference sequence). The CDR3 spans 13 residues. The V and J ends lost 2 bases and 9 bases respectively, with 16 bases between them. CDR3 protein: CSARLGTAESYTF. Here the CDR3 DNA reads TGCAGTGCTAGACTCGGGACGGCCGAGAGCTACACCTTC.

This clonotype was counted once. The rearrangement uses TRBV25-1 and TRBJ2-1; D perhaps matches TRBD1 (6 bases). This CDR3 is built from 15 residues. Trimming shortened V by 4 bases and J by 4 bases, and 14 bases separated the two germline ends. The germline gives CDR1 MGHDK, CDR2 SYGVNS. The CDR3 reads CASSVTGRSYNEQFF. The CDR3 DNA follows: TGTGCCAGCAGTGTGACAGGACGGTCTTACAATGAGCAGTTCTTC.

J is TRBJ2-5 and V is TRBV7-9, with D unclear. Germline CDR1 is SEHNR and CDR2 is FQNEAQ (reference sequence). The V gene lost 7 bases and the J gene lost 5 bases, with 20 bases spanning the gap. The CDR3 is made up of 15 amino acids. The CDR3: CASNQGSTPRETQYF. The CDR3 coding sequence is TGTGCCAGCAACCAAGGCAGCACCCCTCGGGAGACCCAGTACTTC.

The chain is built from TRBV6-2 or TRBV6-3 and TRBJ1-1, with 8 positions matching TRBD1. The CDR3 consists of 15 residues. Germline V gives CDR1 MNHEY, CDR2 SVGEGT. Germline trimming cut 6 bases from V and 4 bases from J; bases unmatched to any gene: 10. Here the CDR3 DNA reads TGTGCCAGCAGGACCAATACAGGGGGGATCACTGAAGCTTTCTTT. Translating gives CASRTNTGGITEAFF.

The chain combines TRBV11-2 with TRBJ1-1, with D perhaps matching TRBD1 (6 bases). This CDR3 is 15 amino acids long. V was cut by 3 bases and J by 0 bases, with 11 bases left in between. The germline V gene encodes CDR1 SGHAT and CDR2 FQNNGV. The CDR3 DNA reads TGTGCCAGCAGCTTCGATTACAGGGTGAACACTGAAGCTTTCTTT. Its protein product is CASSFDYRVNTEAFF. Based on the CDR3 plus reference TRBV11-2 and TRBJ1-1, the full variable domain is EAGVAQSPRYKIIEKRQSVAFWCNPISGHATLYWYQQILGQGPKLLIQFQNNGVVDDSQLPKDRFSAERLKGVDSTLKIQPAKLEDSAVYLCASSFDYRVNTEAFFGQGTRLTVV.

This clonotype showed up just once. V gene TRBV11-3 combines with J gene TRBJ2-1; 7 bases match TRBD1. V trimming: 0 bases; J trimming: 13 bases; junction bases outside the gene matches: 6. Germline V gene data show CDR1 as SGHNT and CDR2 as YENEEA. This CDR3 has 13 residues. The DNA for the CDR3 is TGTGCCAGCAGCTTAGAGAGTCAGGGGGTACAGTTCTTC. Translating gives CASSLESQGVQFF.